What follows are 21 T cell receptor beta chains derived from one specimen sequenced in a study of OX40 agonist ivuxolimab in advanced cancers. The protocol was immunoSEQ multiplex PCR, while the TCRdb copy is restricted to in-frame clones and leaves out a portion. The repertoire includes 70,000 to 100,000 clones, about 85% of them detected once, and 0.95% to 1.3% sits in the top ten. The starting material was CD4+ or CD8+ T cells sorted from blood, obtained in a trial of the OX40 agonist ivuxolimab. The receptor set was obtained from an adult with an advanced solid tumor such as melanoma, head and neck, liver or kidney cancer.

The genes are TRBV6-5 and TRBJ2-3; TRBD1 might be the D (5 bases). There are 13 residues in the CDR3. CDR1 is MNHEY and CDR2 is SVGAGI in the germline V gene. Trimming removed 6 bases at V and 4 bases at J, with 11 bases between. The CDR3 DNA reads TGTGCCAGCAGCCCAAAGGGGCCAGATACGCAGTATTTT. It translates to CASSPKGPDTQYF.

This rearrangement joins TRBV6-5 to TRBJ2-7, with a weak D call TRBD2 (5 bases). There are 14 residues in the CDR3. Germline-derived CDR1 and CDR2 are MNHEY and SVGAGI. The ends were cut back, 2 bases at V and 3 bases at J, with 11 bases in the middle. CDR3 sequence: CASSYSPGGYEQYF. As DNA, the CDR3 is TGTGCCAGCAGTTACAGCCCAGGAGGCTACGAGCAGTACTTC.

The V and J genes are TRBV4-3 and TRBJ2-7; D ambiguous. CDR1 is LGHNA and CDR2 is YSLEER in the germline V gene. CDR3 length equals 14 residues. V shed 8 bases and J shed 6 bases, with 20 bases lying between them. The chain's CDR3 is CASAEETFLFEQYV. CDR3 in DNA: TGCGCCAGCGCTGAGGAAACATTCCTCTTCGAGCAGTACGTC.

The chain couples TRBV7-2 to TRBJ2-5; the match to TRBD1 covers 7 bases. Germline V CDR1 and CDR2: SGHTA, FQGNSA. V gave up 8 bases and J gave up 3 bases; unmatched junction bases: 6. The CDR3 covers 13 residues. In DNA, the CDR3 is TGTGCCAGCCAACGAGGGACAGAAGAGACCCAGTACTTC. As protein: CASQRGTEETQYF.

The rearrangement links TRBV28 to TRBJ2-1; 13 bases line up with TRBD2. The CDR3 is 16 amino acids. Trimming at V came to 4 bases and at J to 7 bases, leaving 7 bases not matched to a gene. Germline V gene lookup returns CDR1 MDHEN and CDR2 SYDVKM. CDR3 sequence (DNA): TGTGCCAGCAGTTCCCCGACTAGCGGGGGGCCGAATGAGCAGTTCTTC. It specifies CASSSPTSGGPNEQFF.

V is TRBV6-5 and J is TRBJ2-2, with D possibly matching TRBD1 (5 bases). The CDR3 sequence is 16 residues long. Germline values: CDR1 MNHEY, CDR2 SVGAGI. V was clipped by 1 base and J by 1 base, with 10 bases between them. The CDR3 sequence is CASSYFAGMNTGELFF. DNA of the CDR3: TGTGCCAGCAGTTACTTCGCAGGGATGAACACCGGGGAGCTGTTTTTT.

The chain's CDR3 is CASKTPSRDSRSYGYTF. CDR3 nucleotides: TGTGCCAGCAAAACGCCAAGCCGGGACAGTCGATCTTATGGCTACACCTTC. The V call is TRBV28, the J call TRBJ1-2; TRBD1 aligns across 7 bases. The germline V gene encodes CDR1 MDHEN and CDR2 SYDVKM. CDR3 length: 17 residues. V was clipped by 7 bases and J by 5 bases; unmatched bases: 19.

The rearrangement links TRBV7-9 to TRBJ2-5, with D tentatively TRBD2 (5 bases). Germline V lookup: CDR1 SEHNR, CDR2 FQNEAQ (reference sequence). V was pared by 3 bases and J by 2 bases, with 10 bases between. This CDR3 contains 14 residues. The CDR3 DNA sequence: TGTGCCAGCAGCTTTGGGAGCGGTCAAGAGACCCAGTACTTC. Protein sequence: CASSFGSGQETQYF. Full variable domain (remainder filled in from reference TRBV7-9 and TRBJ2-5): DTGVSQNPRHKITKRGQNVTFRCDPISEHNRLYWYRQTLGQGPEFLTYFQNEAQLEKSRLLSDRFSAERPKGSFSTLEIQRTEQGDSAMYLCASSFGSGQETQYFGPGTRLLVL.

The chain carries TRBV5-1 and TRBJ2-6, with 12 bases lining up with TRBD2. The CDR3 extends over 17 amino acids. V shed 3 bases and J 4 bases; nucleotides not matched to a gene: 5. Germline CDR1 is SGHRS and CDR2 is YFSETQ. The CDR3 is CASSYGLAGWGANVLTF. The CDR3 DNA reads as TGCGCCAGCAGCTATGGACTAGCGGGATGGGGGGCCAACGTCCTGACTTTC.

The CDR3: CAWNRDKTYGYTF. The CDR3 DNA reads TGTGCCTGGAATCGGGACAAGACCTATGGCTACACCTTC. The rearrangement uses TRBV30 and TRBJ1-2; a weak D match, TRBD1 (6 bases). The CDR3 totals 13 residues. V was trimmed by 4 bases and J by 4 bases, leaving 13 bases between them. The germline gives CDR1 GTSNPN, CDR2 SVGIG (reference sequence).

The chain links TRBV18 to TRBJ2-4; D not resolved. There are 15 residues in the CDR3. The germline V gene encodes CDR1 KGHSH and CDR2 LQKENI. Trimming shortened V by 2 bases and J by 1 base, and 9 bases separated the two germline ends. The CDR3 reads CASSPSKSAKNIQYF. The CDR3 coding sequence is TGTGCCAGCTCACCAAGTAAGAGTGCCAAAAACATTCAGTACTTC. Full variable domain (remainder filled in from reference TRBV18 and TRBJ2-4): NAGVMQNPRHLVRRRGQEARLRCSPMKGHSHVYWYRQLPEEGLKFMVYLQKENIIDESGMPKERFSAEFPKEGPSILRIQQVVRGDSAAYFCASSPSKSAKNIQYFGAGTRLSVL.

The rearrangement uses TRBV9 and TRBJ2-3, with no clear D. Germline V gene sequence: CDR1 SGDLS, CDR2 YYNGEE. V lost 4 bases and J lost 5, with 14 bases in between. This CDR3 contains 14 residues. In nucleotides, the CDR3 is TGTGCCAGCAGCTCCCGGATTTCGGGAGATACGCAGTATTTT. Amino acids: CASSSRISGDTQYF.

This clone has only one observation. The gene calls are TRBV2 and TRBJ2-7; the D call may be TRBD1 or TRBD2 (6 bases each). The germline CDR1 and CDR2 sequences are SNHLY and FYNNEI. Deletions cut 8 bases from V and 6 bases from J, with 17 bases between. The CDR3 spans 13 residues. The CDR3 region has the DNA TGTGCCAGCCGCCGGCCGGGGGCGACCGAGCAGTACGTC. It translates to CASRRPGATEQYV.

The rearrangement joins TRBV10-3 to TRBJ2-7, with 7 bases fitting TRBD1. The CDR3 is 14 residues long. Trimming took 4 bases from V and 3 from J; bases not matched to a gene: 6. Germline V lookup: CDR1 ENHRY, CDR2 SYGVKD. The CDR3 region is CAISVDRDIYEQYF. As DNA, the CDR3 is TGTGCCATCAGTGTTGACAGGGATATCTACGAGCAGTACTTC.

The chain is built from TRBV6-5 and TRBJ1-2; 9 nucleotides align to TRBD1. V lost 4 bases, J lost 5 bases, and 5 bases stayed unmatched. This CDR3 has 14 amino acids. Germline-derived CDR1 and CDR2 are MNHEY and SVGAGI. The CDR3 sequence is CASSSSGTGYGYTF. The CDR3 nucleotides read TGTGCCAGCAGTTCCTCTGGGACAGGGTATGGCTACACCTTC.

In this sample, this clone turned up a few times. The chain has TRBV4-3 and TRBJ1-5; the match to TRBD1 covers 8 bases. The V gene's germline CDR1 is LGHNA and CDR2 YSLEER. This CDR3 is built from 14 residues. V lost 4 bases and J lost 6; bases outside the gene matches: 5. CDR3 amino acids: CASSRDRTGQPQHF. CDR3 bases: TGCGCCAGCAGCCGGGACAGGACGGGTCAGCCCCAGCATTTT.

The chain combines TRBV7-2 with TRBJ2-1; 8 bases agree with TRBD1. J was trimmed by 14 bases and V by 5 bases; bases with no gene match: 8. CDR1 is SGHTA, CDR2 FQGNSA, per germline. CDR3 size: 12 residues. The CDR3 reads CASSHGTGSEFF. The CDR3, as DNA: TGTGCCAGCAGCCACGGGACAGGTTCTGAGTTCTTC.

The chain links TRBV9 to TRBJ1-1; the D gene is possibly TRBD1 (5 bases). Per the germline V gene, CDR1 is SGDLS and CDR2 is YYNGEE. Trimming pared 2 bases from V and 5 bases from J, leaving 13 bases between. This CDR3 region has 14 residues. The CDR3 loop is CASSVGRADTEAFF. CDR3 in DNA: TGTGCCAGCAGCGTCGGCAGGGCCGATACTGAAGCTTTCTTT. Combining the CDR3 with reference TRBV9 and TRBJ1-1 gives the whole variable domain DSGVTQTPKHLITATGQRVTLRCSPRSGDLSVYWYQQSLDQGLQFLIQYYNGEERAKGNILERFSAQQFPDLHSELNLSSLELGDSALYFCASSVGRADTEAFFGQGTRLTVV.

This chain uses TRBV7-9 with TRBJ1-6; 8 positions agree with TRBD1. The V gene end was trimmed by 0 bases and the J gene end by 7 bases; junction bases not matched to a gene: 8. This CDR3 has 17 residues. Germline CDR1 is SEHNR and CDR2 is FQNEAQ (reference sequence). CDR3 DNA: TGTGCCAGCAGCTTAGCGCAGGGGACAGGAAGCAATTCACCCCTCCACTTT. Its protein product is CASSLAQGTGSNSPLHF.

The gene calls are TRBV5-4 and TRBJ2-6; no firm D call. V dropped 0 bases and J dropped 0 bases, with 7 bases sitting between them. Germline CDR1 SGHNT, CDR2 YYREEE (reference sequence). This CDR3 has 16 amino acids. The CDR3 here is CASSLDTSSGANVLTF. The CDR3 coding sequence is TGTGCCAGCAGCTTGGATACGAGCTCTGGGGCCAACGTCCTGACTTTC.

The chain links TRBV23-1 to TRBJ2-2, with no clear D. TRBV23-1 is designated an ORF whose function remains uncertain. Trimming left V 7 bases short and J 5 bases short, with 17 bases between. This CDR3 is built from 15 residues. DNA of the CDR3: TGCGCCAGCACCACGCCAAGCTCCGATACCGGGGAGCTGTTTTTT. Residues: CASTTPSSDTGELFF.